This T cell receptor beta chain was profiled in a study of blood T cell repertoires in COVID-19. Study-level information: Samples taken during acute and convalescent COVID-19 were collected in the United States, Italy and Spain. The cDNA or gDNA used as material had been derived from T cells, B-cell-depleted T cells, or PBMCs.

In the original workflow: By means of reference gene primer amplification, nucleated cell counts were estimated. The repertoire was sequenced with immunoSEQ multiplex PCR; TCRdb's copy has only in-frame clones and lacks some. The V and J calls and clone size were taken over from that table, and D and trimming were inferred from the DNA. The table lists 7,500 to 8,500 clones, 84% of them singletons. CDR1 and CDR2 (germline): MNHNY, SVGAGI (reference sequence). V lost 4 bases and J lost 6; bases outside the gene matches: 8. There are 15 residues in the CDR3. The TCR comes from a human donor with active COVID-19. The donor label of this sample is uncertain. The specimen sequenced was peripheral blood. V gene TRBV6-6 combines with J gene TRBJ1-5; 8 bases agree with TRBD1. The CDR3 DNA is TGTGCCAGCAGTTCCCCGGACAGGGCGGGTCAGCCCCAGCATTTT. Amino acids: CASSSPDRAGQPQHF.